Below, 18 T cell receptor beta chains from the same sample are listed, as sequenced in a study of cytomegalovirus exposure and HLA in healthy donors. Vbeta (60) and Jbeta (13) primers were used in the PCR. Profiling relied on immunoSEQ multiplex PCR, and the TCRdb table lists in-frame clones only, not all of them. The table includes about 160,000 clones, approximately 76% detected once. Material for sequencing was PBMCs. Receptor source: a female donor in good health and CMV-seronegative.

The chain combines TRBV7-6 with TRBJ1-1, with D hard to call. Germline V gene sequence: CDR1 SGHVS, CDR2 FNYEAQ. The CDR3 is 13 amino acids. V lost 4 bases and J 3 bases, leaving 9 bases between the germline ends. CDR3 loop: CASSSWADTEAFF. In DNA form, the CDR3 reads TGTGCCAGCAGCTCTTGGGCAGACACTGAAGCTTTCTTT.

This chain connects TRBV30 to TRBJ1-4, with D perhaps matching TRBD1 (6 bases). Germline V gene sequence: CDR1 GTSNPN, CDR2 SVGIG (reference sequence). This CDR3 has 11 residues. Trimming stripped 0 bases from V and 10 bases from J, with 6 bases between. CDR3 bases: TGTGCCTGGAGTGTAGGGGGAAAACTGTTTTTT. Encoded protein: CAWSVGGKLFF.

V and J are TRBV14 and TRBJ1-1; possible D gene TRBD1, 5 bases. Germline CDR1 and CDR2: SGHDN and FVKESK. V lost 1 base and J lost 0, with 15 bases in between. CDR3 length equals 17 residues. CDR3 sequence reads: CASSQGWGRGVNTEAFF. CDR3 nucleotide sequence: TGTGCCAGCAGCCAAGGTTGGGGGAGGGGCGTGAACACTGAAGCTTTCTTT.

The genes are TRBV5-1 and TRBJ2-7; a possible D gene is TRBD1 (5 bases). V was shortened by 4 bases and J by 5 bases, with 16 bases between the two germline ends. Germline assignment: CDR1 SGHRS and CDR2 YFSETQ. The length of the CDR3 is 14 residues. CDR3 loop: CASSPGPGLDEQYF. Here the CDR3 DNA reads TGCGCCAGCAGCCCTGGTCCAGGGCTTGACGAGCAGTACTTC.

The chain joins TRBV11-3 to TRBJ1-1, with D perhaps matching TRBD1 (6 bases). The germline V gene encodes CDR1 SGHNT and CDR2 YENEEA. CDR3 length equals 14 residues. V shed 5 bases and J shed 4 bases, with 14 bases lying between them. CDR3 in DNA: TGTGCCAGCAGCCTCGGGGTAGGGGGCACTGAAGCTTTCTTT. Residues: CASSLGVGGTEAFF.

The chain has TRBV5-1 and TRBJ2-3; perhaps TRBD2 as D (5 bases). Germline V CDR1 and CDR2: SGHRS, YFSETQ. The CDR3 loop spans 16 amino acids. The V end lost 2 bases, the J end lost 0 bases, and 13 bases lay between the germline ends. CDR3 in DNA: TGCGCCAGCAGCTTAGTACAGAGCGGAAGCACAGATACGCAGTATTTT. It is translated as CASSLVQSGSTDTQYF.

V gene TRBV5-1 combines with J gene TRBJ1-2, with 7 bases matching TRBD1. J was trimmed by 8 bases and V by 0 bases; bases with no gene match: 7. CDR1 is SGHRS, CDR2 YFSETQ, per germline. The CDR3 contains 14 residues. The CDR3 DNA reads TGCGCCAGCAGCTTGGGACAGGGTGGATTAGGCTACACCTTC. Its protein product is CASSLGQGGLGYTF. Full variable domain (remainder filled in from reference TRBV5-1 and TRBJ1-2): KAGVTQTPRYLIKTRGQQVTLSCSPISGHRSVSWYQQTPGQGLQFLFEYFSETQRNKGNFPGRFSGRQFSNSRSEMNVSTLELGDSALYLCASSLGQGGLGYTFGSGTRLTVV.

The chain links TRBV2 to TRBJ2-1, with a weak D call TRBD1 (5 bases). The length of the CDR3 is 11 residues. With 8 bases removed from V and 10 bases from J, the gap between germline ends came to 12 bases. CDR1 and CDR2 from the germline V gene are SNHLY and FYNNEI. As DNA, the CDR3 is TGTGCCAGCCAGGGATTTTCCGAGCAGTTCTTC. Protein sequence: CASQGFSEQFF.

The J gene is TRBJ1-3, the V gene TRBV6-6; the match to TRBD1 covers 7 bases. This CDR3 has 14 residues. Germline values: CDR1 MNHNY, CDR2 SVGAGI (reference sequence). Trimming at V came to 10 bases and at J to 2 bases, leaving 8 bases not matched to a gene. The CDR3 loop reads CATRGQVAGNTIYF. CDR3 bases: TGTGCCACCAGAGGACAGGTCGCTGGAAACACCATATATTTT.

V is TRBV7-6 and J is TRBJ1-2; 10 nucleotides line up with TRBD1. Germline values: CDR1 SGHVS, CDR2 FNYEAQ. The J segment lost 2 bases and the V segment lost 5 bases, leaving 5 bases of the junction unmatched. The length of the CDR3 is 15 residues. The CDR3 reads CASSPRDRGNYGYTF. Here the CDR3 DNA reads TGTGCCAGCAGCCCCCGGGACAGGGGAAACTATGGCTACACCTTC.

V usage is TRBV30 and J usage is TRBJ1-4, with 11 nucleotides matching TRBD1. In germline, CDR1 is GTSNPN, CDR2 SVGIG (reference sequence). The CDR3 has 16 amino acids. The ends lost 3 bases at V and 0 bases at J; junction bases unmatched: 3. In nucleotides, the CDR3 is TGTGCCTGGAGAATGGGACAGGGGGCAACTAATGAAAAACTGTTTTTT. This translates into CAWRMGQGATNEKLFF. The full variable domain, its missing parts supplied by reference TRBV30 and TRBJ1-4, is SQTIHQWPATLVQPVGSPLSLECTVEGTSNPNLYWYRQAAGRGLQLLFYSVGIGQISSEVPQNLSASRPQDRQFILSSKKLLLSDSGFYLCAWRMGQGATNEKLFFGSGTQLSVL.

This clone has only a few counts. The chain has TRBV25-1 and TRBJ2-1; 9 nucleotides align to TRBD2. CDR3 length: 16 amino acids. The germline V gene has CDR1 MGHDK and CDR2 SYGVNS. Losses at the gene ends were 5 bases for V and 2 bases for J; bases not matched to a gene: 7. The DNA for the CDR3 is TGTGCCAGCAGTTCCCCGGCGGGAGGGGCCTACAATGAGCAGTTCTTC. It specifies CASSSPAGGAYNEQFF.

V and J are TRBV9 and TRBJ2-2; D is unresolved. Per germline, CDR1 SGDLS and CDR2 YYNGEE. This CDR3 has 14 residues. With 4 bases removed from V and 6 bases from J, the gap between germline ends came to 13 bases. Written as DNA, the CDR3 is TGTGCCAGCAGCCCTCATCGCGAACCCGGGGAGCTGTTTTTT. This encodes CASSPHREPGELFF.

A few counts support this clone. This chain joins TRBV18 and TRBJ2-5; TRBD1 agrees at 9 bases. J gave up 5 bases and V 3 bases, and 7 bases lay outside the gene matches. Germline CDR1 is KGHSH and CDR2 is LQKENI. The CDR3 runs to 15 residues. CDR3 bases: TGTGCCAGCTCACCTCCCGGGACAGGGTTGGAGACCCAGTACTTC. Translated, it gives CASSPPGTGLETQYF.

This chain uses TRBV5-4 with TRBJ2-7; TRBD1 aligns across 9 bases. With 0 bases clipped from V and 5 bases from J, the junction kept 6 bases outside the gene matches. The CDR3 extends over 15 amino acids. Looked up from germline, CDR1 is SGHNT and CDR2 is YYREEE (reference sequence). The CDR3 DNA sequence: TGTGCCAGCAGCTTGGGGGGGACAGGGTCCAACGAGCAGTACTTC. As protein: CASSLGGTGSNEQYF.

Only a few counts were recorded for this clone. CDR3 sequence (DNA): TGTGCCAGCAGCCAAGAACACTTAGCGGGAGGGCCTACCGGGGAGCTGTTTTTT. Amino acids: CASSQEHLAGGPTGELFF. The V gene is TRBV5-4, the J gene TRBJ2-2, with 11 nucleotides matching TRBD2. CDR1 is SGHNT, CDR2 YYREEE, per germline (reference sequence). The V segment lost 4 bases and the J segment 5 bases; nucleotides outside the gene matches: 13. There are 18 residues in the CDR3.

This clone was seen a handful of times. The chain links TRBV5-1 to TRBJ2-7; 10 nucleotides agree with TRBD2. Looked up from germline, CDR1 is SGHRS and CDR2 is YFSETQ. The junction had 0 bases not matched to a gene; V was cut back by 1 base and J by 2 bases. This CDR3 has 14 amino acids. The CDR3 loop reads CASSLSGRAYEQYF. For the CDR3, the DNA is TGCGCCAGCAGCTTGAGCGGGAGGGCCTACGAGCAGTACTTC. Variable domain in full (rest from reference TRBV5-1 and TRBJ2-7): KAGVTQTPRYLIKTRGQQVTLSCSPISGHRSVSWYQQTPGQGLQFLFEYFSETQRNKGNFPGRFSGRQFSNSRSEMNVSTLELGDSALYLCASSLSGRAYEQYFGPGTRLTVT.

The chain couples TRBV19 to TRBJ2-1; 7 bases are a match to TRBD1. This CDR3 contains 14 residues. The V segment lost 7 bases and the J segment 1 base; nucleotides outside the gene matches: 4. Germline-derived CDR1 and CDR2 are LNHDA and SQIVND (reference sequence). DNA for the CDR3: TGTGCCAGTAAACCGGGACAGTCCTACAATGAGCAGTTCTTC. Translating it yields CASKPGQSYNEQFF.